A single T cell receptor beta chain is shown here with its context. Clones were read by immunoSEQ multiplex PCR, and TCRdb kept only the in-frame ones, dropping some. The sample lists over 350,000 clones, roughly 89% occurring once. These data are taken from a study of blood T cell repertoires in COVID-19. There are 13 residues in the CDR3. In germline, CDR1 is DFQATT, CDR2 SNEGSKA (reference sequence). Trimming at V came to 3 bases and at J to 4 bases, leaving 5 bases not matched to a gene. This chain joins TRBV20-1 and TRBJ1-2, with 7 bases that match TRBD1. The receptor was derived from a woman in her 30s with acute or convalescent COVID-19. Sequences were obtained from peripheral blood. The CDR3 is CSASEDRFYGYTF. In nucleotides, the CDR3 is TGCAGTGCTAGTGAGGACAGGTTCTATGGCTACACCTTC.